The 24 T cell receptor beta chains presented below share a single source sample, sequenced in a study of blood T cells in healthy people across ages. The second PCR ran about 6 to 11 cycles with a sample-barcoded 5' primer and J-beta primers. TCRdb fed the 5' RACE reads into MiXCR, producing one record per CDR3 protein. The sample has some 1 million distinct CDR3 sequences; roughly 45% are singletons. Specimen: blood. These receptors were taken from a woman aged 55 to 70 in good health.

V usage is TRBV6-1 and J usage is TRBJ2-1; 7 bases agree with TRBD1. From germline, CDR1 is MNHNS and CDR2 SASEGT. The CDR3 loop spans 16 amino acids. After removal of 3 bases from V and 2 bases from J, the junction contained 7 bases not matched to a gene. This CDR3 is CASSDLGQLAYNEQFF. The CDR3 DNA follows: TGTGCCAGCAGTGACCTGGGACAGCTTGCCTACAATGAGCAGTTCTTC.

The gene calls are TRBV27 and TRBJ2-7; D is unclear. V lost 7 bases to trimming and J lost 7 bases, with 17 bases between them. Germline-derived CDR1 and CDR2 are MNHEY and SMNVEV (reference sequence). The CDR3 is 13 amino acids. The CDR3 sequence is CASTGLVYNEQYF. The CDR3 DNA follows: TGTGCCAGCACCGGGCTTGTGTACAATGAGCAGTACTTC.

This chain uses TRBV2 with TRBJ2-1, with D possibly TRBD2 on 5 matching bases. The CDR3 is 12 amino acids. V lost 8 bases and J lost 6, with 11 bases in between. Germline CDR1 and CDR2: SNHLY and FYNNEI. CDR3: CASGMSGNEQFF. DNA for the CDR3: TGTGCCAGCGGGATGAGCGGCAATGAGCAGTTCTTC. Full variable domain (outside the CDR3, taken from reference TRBV2 and TRBJ2-1): EPEVTQTPSHQVTQMGQEVILRCVPISNHLYFYWYRQILGQKVEFLVSFYNNEISEKSEIFDDQFSVERPDGSNFTLKIRSTKLEDSAMYFCASGMSGNEQFFGPGTRLTVL.

The rearrangement uses TRBV6-6 and TRBJ2-7; D not resolved. Trimming cost V 2 bases and J 0 bases, with 11 bases left between them. CDR1 and CDR2 (germline): MNHNY, SVGAGI (reference sequence). There are 15 residues in the CDR3. Written as DNA, the CDR3 is TGTGCCAGCAGTTACCCGACCGAAAACTCCTACGAGCAGTACTTC. This gives the protein CASSYPTENSYEQYF.

This clonotype was counted at least ten times. The chain links TRBV6-1 to TRBJ2-6; 9 positions agree with TRBD1. There are 17 residues in the CDR3. The germline V gene has CDR1 MNHNS and CDR2 SASEGT. V lost 2 bases to trimming and J lost 2 bases; unmatched junction nucleotides: 4. CDR3 in DNA: TGTGCCAGCAGTGAACAAGGACAGGGGACTGGGGCCAACGTCCTGACTTTC. Translated: CASSEQGQGTGANVLTF.

As for this clonotype: This sequence may be a read error, since a much larger clone differs from it by one base. Here the CDR3 DNA reads TGTGCCAGCAGCTTAGCGGTAGTGGGGGGAGTCCAAGAGACCCAGTACTTC. Its translation is CASSLAVVGGVQETQYF. The chain links TRBV7-2 to TRBJ2-5; D is possibly TRBD2 (6 bases). V was trimmed by 0 bases and J by 1 base, leaving 15 bases between them. The germline CDR1 and CDR2 sequences are SGHTA and FQGNSA. This CDR3 contains 17 residues.

The chain is built from TRBV20-1 and TRBJ1-4; 9 bases agree with TRBD1. The length of the CDR3 is 12 residues. Germline V gene data show CDR1 as DFQATT and CDR2 as SNEGSKA (reference sequence). V dropped 4 bases and J dropped 10; count of bases not matched to a gene: 4. CDR3 bases: TGCAGTGCTATACAGGGGGCGGGAAAACTGTTTTTT. Translation gives CSAIQGAGKLFF.

The chain joins TRBV4-1 to TRBJ2-5; D is perhaps TRBD2 (5 bases). The ends were cut back, 0 bases at V and 3 bases at J, with 17 bases in the middle. Germline CDR1 reads MGHRA; CDR2 reads YSYEKL. CDR3 length equals 17 residues. CDR3: CASSQDLVGGSEETQYF. The CDR3 DNA sequence: TGCGCCAGCAGCCAAGATCTGGTGGGCGGGTCGGAAGAGACCCAGTACTTC.

This clonotype was counted only a few times. The V call is TRBV7-3, the J call TRBJ2-1; D remains unclear. The CDR3 runs 14 residues. The V end lost 1 base, the J end lost 5 bases, and 9 bases lay between the germline ends. Germline loops: CDR1 SGHTA, CDR2 FQGTGA. The CDR3 nucleotides are TGTGCCAGCAGCTTAATGGCGAACAACAATGAGCAGTTCTTC. It specifies CASSLMANNNEQFF.

The V and J genes are TRBV5-6 and TRBJ2-7; D gene ambiguous. Germline V CDR1 and CDR2: SGHDT, YYEEEE. This CDR3 has 15 residues. V was clipped by 3 bases and J by 3 bases, with 16 bases between them. Here the CDR3 reads CASSCVDPRLYEQYF. Here the CDR3 DNA reads TGTGCCAGCAGCTGTGTGGACCCTCGTCTCTACGAGCAGTACTTC.

The rearrangement joins TRBV4-1 to TRBJ2-1; D unresolved. Germline V gene data show CDR1 as MGHRA and CDR2 as YSYEKL. CDR3 length: 16 residues. Trimming took 4 bases from V and 6 from J, leaving 19 bases between them. In DNA, the CDR3 is TGCGCCAGCAGCCCTCACCCGGGTAATTTAGGCAATGAGCAGTTCTTC. Translated, it gives CASSPHPGNLGNEQFF.

In this sample, this clonotype turned up a few times. The V gene is TRBV20-1, the J gene TRBJ1-2; 7 nucleotides match TRBD1. There are 14 residues in the CDR3. With 3 bases clipped from V and 4 bases from J, the junction kept 8 bases outside the gene matches. Germline loops: CDR1 DFQATT, CDR2 SNEGSKA (reference sequence). The CDR3 spells CSASDRAASYGYTF. The CDR3 DNA is TGCAGTGCTAGTGACAGGGCCGCTAGCTATGGCTACACCTTC.

The rearrangement uses TRBV21-1 and TRBJ2-2; whether TRBD1, the table's D call, matches the DNA was not checked. TRBV21-1 counts as a pseudogene. CDR3 length: 15 amino acids. The CDR3: CASSKNTGSTGELFF. Written as DNA, the CDR3 is TGTGCCAGCAGCAAAAATACAGGCAGCACCGGGGAGCTGTTTTTT.

This chain's CDR3 is CASSQVRQGTEAFF. In DNA, the CDR3 is TGTGCCAGCAGCCAAGTAAGACAGGGAACTGAAGCTTTCTTT. The rearrangement uses TRBV4-2 and TRBJ1-1; 7 nucleotides match TRBD1. This CDR3 spans 14 amino acids. Losses at the gene ends were 1 base for V and 5 bases for J; bases not matched to a gene: 4. Germline V lookup: CDR1 LGHNA, CDR2 YNFKEQ.

This clonotype was seen only a few times. The chain carries TRBV30 and TRBJ1-5; the D gene is possibly TRBD1 (6 bases). Germline CDR1 is GTSNPN and CDR2 is SVGIG (reference sequence). The germline V and J ends were trimmed by 0 bases and 7 bases, with 10 bases remaining between them. The CDR3 sequence is 13 residues long. This chain's CDR3 is CAWSVGALQPQHF. CDR3 sequence (DNA): TGTGCCTGGAGTGTGGGGGCACTCCAGCCCCAGCATTTT.

The genes are TRBV28 and TRBJ2-5; the D gene could be TRBD1 or TRBD2 (5 bases each). V lost 6 bases, J lost 3 bases, and 20 bases lay in between. CDR1 and CDR2 from the germline V gene are MDHEN and SYDVKM. The CDR3 is 16 residues long. The chain's CDR3 is CASRGRSGRREETQYF. CDR3 sequence (DNA): TGTGCCAGCAGGGGGAGATCAGGGAGACGCGAAGAGACCCAGTACTTC.

DNA of the CDR3: TGTGCCAGCACTACCGGCCACTCCTCCTACGAGCAGTACTTC. It encodes CASTTGHSSYEQYF. V usage is TRBV12-3 or TRBV12-4 and J usage is TRBJ2-7; D not resolved. V was pared by 7 bases and J by 0 bases, with 13 bases between. The CDR3 has 14 amino acids.

With regard to this clonotype: A read error is possible here, since a much larger clone lies one base away. The rearrangement joins TRBV18 to TRBJ2-7; no clear D. CDR3 length: 12 amino acids. V dropped 6 bases and J dropped 7 bases, with 13 bases sitting between them. Germline V gives CDR1 KGHSH, CDR2 LQKENI. The CDR3 nucleotides read TGTGCCAGCTCCTACGCCTACAATGAGCAGTACTTC. Protein product: CASSYAYNEQYF.

This clonotype was seen a handful of times. The chain has TRBV15 and TRBJ2-1; 8 positions agree with TRBD1. The CDR3 is 13 residues long. Germline CDR1 and CDR2: LNHNV and YYDKDF (reference sequence). The junction had 4 bases not matched to a gene; V was cut back by 5 bases and J by 7 bases. In DNA form, the CDR3 reads TGTGCCACCAGCGGACAGGGCGGAAATGAGCAGTTCTTC. Its protein is CATSGQGGNEQFF.

V and J are TRBV25-1 and TRBJ1-1, with 8 bases lining up with TRBD1. The CDR3 totals 16 residues. V trimming: 3 bases; J trimming: 11 bases; junction bases outside the gene matches: 17. Germline lookup yields CDR1 MGHDK and CDR2 SYGVNS. The CDR3, as DNA: TGTGCCAGCAGTGACGCTGGGACAGGTGACGTTAGGGTGGCTTTCTTT. Its protein product is CASSDAGTGDVRVAFF.

The V and J genes are TRBV16 and TRBJ1-2; no definite D call. Trimming removed 7 bases at V and 4 bases at J, with 7 bases between. The germline V gene encodes CDR1 KGHSY and CDR2 FQNENV. The CDR3 runs to 11 residues. This chain's CDR3 is CASTRLYGYTF. CDR3 nucleotide sequence: TGTGCCAGCACCCGTCTCTATGGCTACACCTTC.

The V gene is TRBV20-1, the J gene TRBJ2-1, with D possibly matching TRBD1 (5 bases). The CDR3 sequence is 12 residues long. Between the trimmed V and J ends, which lost 2 bases and 6 bases, there was a span of 8 bases. Germline CDR1 and CDR2: DFQATT and SNEGSKA (reference sequence). CDR3 sequence reads: CSARHRSNEQFF. The DNA for the CDR3 is TGCAGTGCTAGACACAGGAGCAATGAGCAGTTCTTC.

The chain recombines TRBV5-1 with TRBJ1-6, with 9 bases that match TRBD1. Germline-derived CDR1 and CDR2 are SGHRS and YFSETQ. The trim removed 4 bases at V and 8 bases at J, leaving 7 bases unmatched. The CDR3 totals 15 residues. CDR3 DNA: TGCGCCAGCAGCATGGGGACAGGGACGGATTCACCCCTCCACTTT. The encoded protein is CASSMGTGTDSPLHF.

This clonotype was seen a handful of times. The DNA of the CDR3 is TGTGCCAGCAGTTTTACTAGCGGGGGATCAGATACGCAGTATTTT. It yields the protein CASSFTSGGSDTQYF. The gene calls are TRBV27 and TRBJ2-3, with TRBD2 matching over 11 bases. CDR1 and CDR2 from the germline V gene are MNHEY and SMNVEV (reference sequence). CDR3 length: 15 amino acids. The V and J ends lost 3 bases and 4 bases, in that order; junction bases with no gene match: 3.